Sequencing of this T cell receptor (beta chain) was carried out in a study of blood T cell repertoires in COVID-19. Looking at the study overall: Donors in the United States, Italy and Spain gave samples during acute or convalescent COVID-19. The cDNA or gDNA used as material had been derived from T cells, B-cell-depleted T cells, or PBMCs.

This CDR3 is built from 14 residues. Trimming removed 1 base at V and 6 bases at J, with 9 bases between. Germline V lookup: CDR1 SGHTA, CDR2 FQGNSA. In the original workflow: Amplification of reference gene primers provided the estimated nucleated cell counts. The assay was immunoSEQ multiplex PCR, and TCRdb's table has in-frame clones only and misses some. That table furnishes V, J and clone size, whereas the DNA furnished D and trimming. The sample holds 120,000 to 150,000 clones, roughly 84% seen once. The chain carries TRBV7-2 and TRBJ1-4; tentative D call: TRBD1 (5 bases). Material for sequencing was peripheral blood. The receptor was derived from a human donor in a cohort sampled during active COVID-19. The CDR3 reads CASSLGREDEKLFF. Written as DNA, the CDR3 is TGTGCCAGCAGCTTAGGCAGGGAGGATGAAAAACTGTTTTTT. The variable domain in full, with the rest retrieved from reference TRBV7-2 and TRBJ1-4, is GAGVSQSPSNKVTEKGKDVELRCDPISGHTALYWYRQSLGQGLEFLIYFQGNSAPDKSGLPSDRFSAERTGGSVSTLTIQRTQQEDSAVYLCASSLGREDEKLFFGSGTQLSVL.